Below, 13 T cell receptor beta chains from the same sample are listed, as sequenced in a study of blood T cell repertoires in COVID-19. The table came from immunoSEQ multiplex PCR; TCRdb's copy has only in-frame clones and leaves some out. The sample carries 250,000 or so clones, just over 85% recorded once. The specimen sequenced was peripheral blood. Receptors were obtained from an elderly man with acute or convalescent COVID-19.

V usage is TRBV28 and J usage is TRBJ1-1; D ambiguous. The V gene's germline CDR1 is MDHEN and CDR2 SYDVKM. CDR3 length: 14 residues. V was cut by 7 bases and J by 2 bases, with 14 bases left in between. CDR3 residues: CASIMRGSNTEAFF. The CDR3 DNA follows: TGTGCCAGCATAATGCGGGGTTCTAACACTGAAGCTTTCTTT. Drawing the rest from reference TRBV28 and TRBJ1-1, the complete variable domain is DVKVTQSSRYLVKRTGEKVFLECVQDMDHENMFWYRQDPGLGLRLIYFSYDVKMKEKGDIPEGYSVSREKKERFSLILESASTNQTSMYLCASIMRGSNTEAFFGQGTRLTVV.

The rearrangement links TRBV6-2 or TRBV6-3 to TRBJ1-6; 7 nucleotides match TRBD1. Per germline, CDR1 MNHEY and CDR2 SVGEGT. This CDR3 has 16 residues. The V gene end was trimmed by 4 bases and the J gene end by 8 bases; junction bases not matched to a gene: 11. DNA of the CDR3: TGTGCCAGCAGTTCTGCACCGGGACAGTGGCATTCACCCCTCCACTTT. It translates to CASSSAPGQWHSPLHF.

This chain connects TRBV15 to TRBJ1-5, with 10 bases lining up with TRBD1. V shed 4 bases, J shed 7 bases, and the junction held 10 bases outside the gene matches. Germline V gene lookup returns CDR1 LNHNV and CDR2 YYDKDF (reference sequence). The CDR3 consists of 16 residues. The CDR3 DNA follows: TGTGCCACCAGCACCGGGACAGGGGCCCCCAAACAGCCCCAGCATTTT. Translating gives CATSTGTGAPKQPQHF.

The CDR3 loop is CASPQGKLFF. The CDR3 DNA reads as TGCGCCAGCCCACAGGGTAAACTGTTTTTT. This chain joins TRBV10-1 and TRBJ1-4, with D possibly matching TRBD1 (6 bases). The CDR3 has 10 residues. V shed 8 bases and J shed 11 bases, with 9 bases lying between them. Germline CDR1 WNHNN, CDR2 SYGVQD (reference sequence).

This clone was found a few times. CDR3 coding DNA: TGTGCCAGCAGCCAAGTCCGGGAACGATCACCCCTCCACTTT. Its translation is CASSQVRERSPLHF. The chain is built from TRBV3-1 (or the pseudogene TRBV3-2) and TRBJ1-6; no reliable D call. V lost 1 base to trimming and J lost 10 bases, with 11 bases between them. Germline V gene lookup returns CDR1 LGHDT and CDR2 YNNKEL (reference sequence). The CDR3 has 14 amino acids.

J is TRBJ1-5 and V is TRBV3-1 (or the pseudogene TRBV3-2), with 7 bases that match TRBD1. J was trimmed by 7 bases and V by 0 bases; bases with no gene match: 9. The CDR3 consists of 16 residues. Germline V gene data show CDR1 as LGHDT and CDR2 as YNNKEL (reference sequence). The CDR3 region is CASSQEPYRGTQPQHF. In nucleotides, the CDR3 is TGTGCCAGCAGCCAAGAACCCTACAGGGGAACCCAGCCCCAGCATTTT.

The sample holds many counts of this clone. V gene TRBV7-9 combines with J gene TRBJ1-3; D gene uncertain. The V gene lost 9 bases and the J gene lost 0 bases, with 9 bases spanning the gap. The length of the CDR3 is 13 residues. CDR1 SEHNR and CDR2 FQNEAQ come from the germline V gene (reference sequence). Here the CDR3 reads CASKDFSGNTIYF. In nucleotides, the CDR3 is TGTGCCAGTAAGGACTTCTCTGGAAACACCATATATTTT.

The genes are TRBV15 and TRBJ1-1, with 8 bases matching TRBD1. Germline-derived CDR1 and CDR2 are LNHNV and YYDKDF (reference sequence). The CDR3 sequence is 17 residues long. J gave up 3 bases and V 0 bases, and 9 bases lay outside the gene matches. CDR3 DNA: TGTGCCACCAGCAGAGATCTCGGGACAGGCTTCGACACTGAAGCTTTCTTT. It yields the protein CATSRDLGTGFDTEAFF.

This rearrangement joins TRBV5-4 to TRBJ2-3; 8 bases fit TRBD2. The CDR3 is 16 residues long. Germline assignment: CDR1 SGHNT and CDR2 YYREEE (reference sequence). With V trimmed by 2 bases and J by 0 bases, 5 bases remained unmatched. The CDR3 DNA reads TGTGCCAGCAGCTTTGGGACTAGACGGAGCACAGATACGCAGTATTTT. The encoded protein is CASSFGTRRSTDTQYF.

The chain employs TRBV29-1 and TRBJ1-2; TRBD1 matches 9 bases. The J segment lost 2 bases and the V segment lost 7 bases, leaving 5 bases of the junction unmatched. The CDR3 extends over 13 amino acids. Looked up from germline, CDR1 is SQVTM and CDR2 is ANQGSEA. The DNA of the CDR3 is TGCAGCGGATGGACAGGGGCCAACTATGGCTACACCTTC. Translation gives CSGWTGANYGYTF.

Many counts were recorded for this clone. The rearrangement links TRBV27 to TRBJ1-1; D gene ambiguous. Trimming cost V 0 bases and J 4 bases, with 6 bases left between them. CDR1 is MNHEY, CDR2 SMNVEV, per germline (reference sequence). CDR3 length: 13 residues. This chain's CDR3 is CASSLSLATEAFF. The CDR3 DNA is TGTGCCAGCAGTTTATCGCTAGCCACTGAAGCTTTCTTT.

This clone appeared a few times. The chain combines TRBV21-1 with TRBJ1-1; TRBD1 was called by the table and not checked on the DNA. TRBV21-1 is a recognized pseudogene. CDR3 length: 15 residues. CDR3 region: CASSKLSGENTEAFF. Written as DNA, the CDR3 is TGTGCCAGCAGCAAACTGTCAGGTGAGAACACTGAAGCTTTCTTT.

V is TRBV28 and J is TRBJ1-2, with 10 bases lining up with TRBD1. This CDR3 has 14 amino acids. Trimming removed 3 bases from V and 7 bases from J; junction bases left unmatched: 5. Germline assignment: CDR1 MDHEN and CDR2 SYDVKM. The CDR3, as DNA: TGTGCCAGCAGTTTCCCGACAGGGGGCCGTGGCTACACCTTC. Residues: CASSFPTGGRGYTF.